One T cell receptor (beta chain) is described in this entry. The target antigen is unknown. The sample originates from a study of OX40 agonist ivuxolimab in advanced cancers. Study observations and caveats: With doses of 0.1-3.0 mg/kg, partial responders showed among the lowest clonal expansion.

Trimming took 7 bases from V and 7 from J; bases not matched to a gene: 10. The CDR3 is 14 amino acids. The germline V gene encodes CDR1 MNHEY and CDR2 SVGAGI. Generated by immunoSEQ multiplex PCR, the TCRdb table keeps only in-frame clones and is missing some. This sample has about 76,000 clones, with approximately 83% found just once. Sequences were derived from CD4+ or CD8+ T cells sorted from blood, sampled in a trial of the OX40 agonist ivuxolimab. This TCR came from an adult with an advanced solid tumor such as melanoma, head and neck, liver or kidney cancer. The genes are TRBV6-5 and TRBJ2-1, with 7 bases that match TRBD1. The CDR3 loop is CASMSRGPGNEQFF. The CDR3 DNA reads as TGTGCCAGCATGTCGAGGGGGCCCGGGAATGAGCAGTTCTTC.